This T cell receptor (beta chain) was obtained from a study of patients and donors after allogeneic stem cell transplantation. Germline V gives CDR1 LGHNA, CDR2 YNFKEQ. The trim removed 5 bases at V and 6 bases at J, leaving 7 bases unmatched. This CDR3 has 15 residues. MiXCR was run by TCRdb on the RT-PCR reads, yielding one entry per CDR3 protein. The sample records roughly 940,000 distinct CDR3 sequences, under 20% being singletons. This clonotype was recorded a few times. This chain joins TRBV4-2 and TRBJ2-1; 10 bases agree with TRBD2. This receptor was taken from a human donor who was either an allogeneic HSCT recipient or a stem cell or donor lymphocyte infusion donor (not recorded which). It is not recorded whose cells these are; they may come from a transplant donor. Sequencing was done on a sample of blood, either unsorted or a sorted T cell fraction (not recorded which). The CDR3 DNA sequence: TGTGCCAGCAGCAATGGCCTAGCGGGAGTCAATGAGCAGTTCTTC. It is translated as CASSNGLAGVNEQFF.